This entry features one T cell receptor (beta chain) sequence. The target antigen is unknown. The assay was immunoSEQ multiplex PCR, and TCRdb's table has in-frame clones only and misses some. The table lists about 77,000 clones, 89% of them singletons. Blood specimens came from baseline, cycle 4 day 1, and cycle 7 day 1. This record comes from a study of OX40 agonist ivuxolimab in advanced cancers. Whole-study context: Hepatocellular carcinoma, melanoma, renal cell or head and neck cancer was diagnosed in the dose-escalation patients.

Germline V gene lookup returns CDR1 DFQATT and CDR2 SNEGSKA (reference sequence). V lost 0 bases to trimming and J lost 7 bases, with 5 bases between them. The CDR3 is made up of 11 amino acids. Study-wide results and limits: No antigen was identified for the clonally expanded peripheral T cells.

The source of this sequence is an adult with an advanced solid tumor such as melanoma, head and neck, liver or kidney cancer. The sequencing here drew on CD4+ or CD8+ T cells sorted from blood, taken in a trial of the OX40 agonist ivuxolimab. The chain carries TRBV20-1 and TRBJ2-3; no reliable D call. CDR3 bases: TGCAGTGCTAGAGAAGGACATACGCAGTATTTT. Translation gives CSAREGHTQYF.